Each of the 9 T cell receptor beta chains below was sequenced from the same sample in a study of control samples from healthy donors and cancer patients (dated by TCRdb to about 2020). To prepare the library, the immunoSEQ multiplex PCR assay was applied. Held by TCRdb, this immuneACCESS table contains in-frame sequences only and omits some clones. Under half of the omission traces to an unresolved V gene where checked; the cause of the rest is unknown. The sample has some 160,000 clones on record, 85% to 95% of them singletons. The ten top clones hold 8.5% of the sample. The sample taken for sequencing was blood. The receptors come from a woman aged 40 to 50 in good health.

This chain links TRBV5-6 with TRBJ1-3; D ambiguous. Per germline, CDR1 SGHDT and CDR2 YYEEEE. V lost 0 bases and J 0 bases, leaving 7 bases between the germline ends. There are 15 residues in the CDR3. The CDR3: CASSLEGFSGNTIYF. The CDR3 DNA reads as TGTGCCAGCAGCTTGGAAGGGTTCTCTGGAAACACCATATATTTT.

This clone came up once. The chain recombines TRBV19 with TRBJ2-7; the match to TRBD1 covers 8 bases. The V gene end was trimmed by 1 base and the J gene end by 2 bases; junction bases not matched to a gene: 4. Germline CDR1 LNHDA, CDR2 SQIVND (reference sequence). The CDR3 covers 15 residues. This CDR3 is CASSIGTGGPYEQYF. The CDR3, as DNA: TGTGCCAGTAGTATAGGCACAGGGGGACCCTACGAGCAGTACTTC.

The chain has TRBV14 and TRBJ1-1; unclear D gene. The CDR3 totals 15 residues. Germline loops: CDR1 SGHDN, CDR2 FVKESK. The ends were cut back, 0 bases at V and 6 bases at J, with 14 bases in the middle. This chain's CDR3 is CASSQELFQAPEAFF. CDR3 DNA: TGTGCCAGCAGCCAAGAGCTTTTCCAGGCCCCTGAAGCTTTCTTT.

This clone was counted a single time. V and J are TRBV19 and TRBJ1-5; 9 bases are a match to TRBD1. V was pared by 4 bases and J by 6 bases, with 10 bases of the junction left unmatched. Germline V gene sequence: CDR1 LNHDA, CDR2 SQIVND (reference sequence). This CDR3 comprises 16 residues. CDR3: CASSTRQGGLGQPQHF. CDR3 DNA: TGTGCCAGTAGTACTCGACAGGGGGGGCTTGGTCAGCCCCAGCATTTT.

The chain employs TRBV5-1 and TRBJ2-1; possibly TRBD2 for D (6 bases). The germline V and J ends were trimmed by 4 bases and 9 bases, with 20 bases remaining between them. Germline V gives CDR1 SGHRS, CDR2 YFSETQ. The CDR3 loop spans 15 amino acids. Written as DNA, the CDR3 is TGCGCCAGCAGCCGCGGGACCTCTAGGGACGGTGAGCAGTTCTTC. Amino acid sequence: CASSRGTSRDGEQFF.

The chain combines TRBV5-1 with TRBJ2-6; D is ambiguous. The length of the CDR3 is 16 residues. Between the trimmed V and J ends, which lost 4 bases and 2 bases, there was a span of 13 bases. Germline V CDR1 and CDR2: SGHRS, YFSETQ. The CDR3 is CASSPLWGAGANVLTF. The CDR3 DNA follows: TGCGCCAGCAGCCCCCTGTGGGGTGCTGGGGCCAACGTCCTGACTTTC.

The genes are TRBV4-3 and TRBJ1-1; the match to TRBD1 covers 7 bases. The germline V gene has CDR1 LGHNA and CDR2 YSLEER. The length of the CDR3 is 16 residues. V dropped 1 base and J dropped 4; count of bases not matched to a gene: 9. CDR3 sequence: CASSQGINRGGTEAFF. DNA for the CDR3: TGCGCCAGCAGCCAAGGAATAAACAGGGGTGGCACTGAAGCTTTCTTT.

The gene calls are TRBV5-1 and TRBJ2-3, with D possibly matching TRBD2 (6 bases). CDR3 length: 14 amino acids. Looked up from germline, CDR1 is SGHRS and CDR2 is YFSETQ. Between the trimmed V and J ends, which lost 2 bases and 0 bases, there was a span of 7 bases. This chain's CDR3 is CASSLLASTDTQYF. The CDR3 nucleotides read TGCGCCAGCAGCTTACTAGCCAGCACAGATACGCAGTATTTT.

The CDR3 DNA reads as TGCGCCAGCAGCCAGCAAACAGGGGGCCGAGGCTACACCTTC. It specifies CASSQQTGGRGYTF. The chain combines TRBV4-3 with TRBJ1-2; 9 positions agree with TRBD1. The V gene end was trimmed by 3 bases and the J gene end by 8 bases; junction bases not matched to a gene: 7. Germline CDR1 is LGHNA and CDR2 is YSLEER. The CDR3 has 14 residues.